Below are 21 T cell receptor beta chains sequenced from a single sample in a study of blood T cell repertoires in COVID-19. The protocol was immunoSEQ multiplex PCR, while the TCRdb copy is restricted to in-frame clones and leaves out a portion. The sample consists of about 130,000 clones, about four fifths of them appearing once. Specimen: peripheral blood. All receptors derive from a human donor in a cohort sampled during active COVID-19.

J is TRBJ2-5 and V is TRBV30, with 7 bases that match TRBD1. Germline CDR1 reads GTSNPN; CDR2 reads SVGIG (reference sequence). The V gene end was trimmed by 3 bases and the J gene end by 5 bases; junction bases not matched to a gene: 3. The CDR3 is 12 residues long. CDR3 protein: CAWRRGQETQYF. The DNA for the CDR3 is TGTGCCTGGAGAAGGGGGCAGGAGACCCAGTACTTC. The complete variable domain, with remaining parts taken from reference TRBV30 and TRBJ2-5, reads SQTIHQWPATLVQPVGSPLSLECTVEGTSNPNLYWYRQAAGRGLQLLFYSVGIGQISSEVPQNLSASRPQDRQFILSSKKLLLSDSGFYLCAWRRGQETQYFGPGTRLLVL.

This clone is a singleton in its sample. CDR3 residues: CASSPTGTGRAYEQYF. The CDR3, as DNA: TGTGCCAGCAGTCCCACGGGGACAGGGCGCGCCTACGAGCAGTACTTC. The rearrangement uses TRBV25-1 and TRBJ2-7, with TRBD1 matching 9 bases. Germline CDR1 reads MGHDK; CDR2 reads SYGVNS. This CDR3 contains 16 residues. V lost 5 bases to trimming and J lost 2 bases; unmatched junction nucleotides: 10.

V is TRBV5-4 and J is TRBJ2-1, with a tentative D call TRBD2 (5 bases). The germline gives CDR1 SGHNT, CDR2 YYREEE (reference sequence). The CDR3 runs 15 residues. V was pared by 3 bases and J by 4 bases, with 14 bases between. This CDR3 is CASSYTVRGYNEQFF. The CDR3, as DNA: TGTGCCAGCAGCTATACAGTACGGGGTTACAATGAGCAGTTCTTC.

In DNA, the CDR3 is TGTGCCAGCAGTGACATCTATGGCTACACCTTC. Translation: CASSDIYGYTF. The gene calls are TRBV6-1 and TRBJ1-2; no firm D call. The CDR3 contains 11 residues. Germline V lookup: CDR1 MNHNS, CDR2 SASEGT. Trimming left V 3 bases short and J 4 bases short, with 3 bases between.

DNA of the CDR3: TGTGCCAGCAGACGAGGACAGGGTCCCCCCTACGAGCAGTACTTC. Protein sequence: CASRRGQGPPYEQYF. The chain carries TRBV6-5 and TRBJ2-7; TRBD1 aligns across 8 bases. After removal of 6 bases from V and 2 bases from J, the junction contained 9 bases not matched to a gene. There are 15 residues in the CDR3. Germline V CDR1 and CDR2: MNHEY, SVGAGI.

The chain uses TRBV10-1 and TRBJ2-3, with TRBD1 as a possible D gene (6 bases). The CDR3 spans 13 residues. The V end was cut by 6 bases, the J end by 2 bases, with 9 bases between. Germline CDR1 and CDR2: WNHNN and SYGVQD (reference sequence). In DNA, the CDR3 is TGCGCCAGCAGAGGGACAAACACAGATACGCAGTATTTT. As protein: CASRGTNTDTQYF.

The V call is TRBV7-9, the J call TRBJ2-1; 8 bases match TRBD1. The CDR3 sequence is 16 residues long. Looked up from germline, CDR1 is SEHNR and CDR2 is FQNEAQ (reference sequence). V shed 7 bases and J 0 bases; nucleotides not matched to a gene: 8. This CDR3 reads CASTPETGASYNEQFF. The CDR3 DNA reads as TGTGCCAGCACCCCAGAGACAGGGGCCTCCTACAATGAGCAGTTCTTC.

The V call is TRBV5-1, the J call TRBJ2-1; TRBD1 aligns across 7 bases. The CDR3 extends over 15 amino acids. Germline V gene data show CDR1 as SGHRS and CDR2 as YFSETQ. V was clipped by 1 base and J by 2 bases; unmatched bases: 3. CDR3 in DNA: TGCGCCAGCAGCTTGACAGGGGATGCCTACAATGAGCAGTTCTTC. It yields the protein CASSLTGDAYNEQFF.

The V call is TRBV5-1, the J call TRBJ2-3; 7 bases align to TRBD1. V dropped 4 bases and J dropped 2; count of bases not matched to a gene: 7. Germline V CDR1 and CDR2: SGHRS, YFSETQ. CDR3 size: 15 residues. CDR3 in DNA: TGCGCCAGCAGCACCCGACAGGGCTACACAGATACGCAGTATTTT. As protein: CASSTRQGYTDTQYF.

This chain connects TRBV5-8 to TRBJ1-5; unclear D gene. This CDR3 contains 15 residues. Looked up from germline, CDR1 is SGHTS and CDR2 is YDEGEE. V lost 4 bases and J 0 bases, leaving 11 bases between the germline ends. In nucleotides, the CDR3 is TGTGCCAGCAGCCGCGACGGCGGTAGCAATCAGCCCCAGCATTTT. This sequence encodes CASSRDGGSNQPQHF.

This clone was seen only once. The chain carries TRBV7-6 and TRBJ1-1; 10 bases agree with TRBD1. This CDR3 comprises 16 residues. The ends lost 1 base at V and 2 bases at J; junction bases unmatched: 4. Germline V lookup: CDR1 SGHVS, CDR2 FNYEAQ. The CDR3 region has the DNA TGTGCCAGCAGCTTAGTCTGGGACAGGGGCAACACTGAAGCTTTCTTT. Amino acid sequence: CASSLVWDRGNTEAFF.

The chain combines TRBV6-5 with TRBJ2-2; 7 nucleotides line up with TRBD2. This CDR3 has 13 amino acids. Germline assignment: CDR1 MNHEY and CDR2 SVGAGI. Unmatched junction bases numbered 5, after V lost 8 bases and J lost 5 bases. The CDR3 DNA is TGTGCCAGCGGAGCGGGGAGGACCGGGGAGCTGTTTTTT. Its protein is CASGAGRTGELFF.

This clone was observed a few times. This chain uses TRBV3-1 (or the pseudogene TRBV3-2) with TRBJ2-7; D is ambiguous. The CDR3 sequence is 13 residues long. Germline V gene sequence: CDR1 LGHDT, CDR2 YNNKEL (reference sequence). V was pared by 0 bases and J by 3 bases, with 6 bases between. For the CDR3, the DNA is TGTGCCAGCAGCCAAGATTCCAGCTACGAGCAGTACTTC. It encodes CASSQDSSYEQYF.

The rearrangement links TRBV3-1 (or the pseudogene TRBV3-2) to TRBJ2-5; 7 nucleotides line up with TRBD2. There are 17 residues in the CDR3. Losses at the gene ends were 4 bases for V and 5 bases for J; bases not matched to a gene: 16. Per the germline V gene, CDR1 is LGHDT and CDR2 is YNNKEL (reference sequence). CDR3 sequence (DNA): TGTGCCAGCAGCCGACGTTCGCCGGGGGGTCCAGGTGAGACCCAGTACTTC. Amino acid sequence: CASSRRSPGGPGETQYF.

This chain joins TRBV4-1 and TRBJ2-1; no definite D call. This CDR3 is 14 amino acids long. Trimming pared 1 base from V and 7 bases from J, leaving 11 bases between. The V gene's germline CDR1 is MGHRA and CDR2 YSYEKL. CDR3 DNA: TGCGCCAGCAGCCAAGTAATTAGTGAGAATGAGCAGTTCTTC. Translated, it gives CASSQVISENEQFF.

The chain couples TRBV7-2 to TRBJ1-1; D possibly corresponds to TRBD1 (6 bases). With 5 bases removed from V and 4 bases from J, the gap between germline ends came to 14 bases. The CDR3 covers 14 residues. The V gene's germline CDR1 is SGHTA and CDR2 FQGNSA. Here the CDR3 reads CASSPQGIGTEAFF. CDR3 nucleotides: TGTGCCAGCAGCCCCCAGGGGATTGGCACTGAAGCTTTCTTT.

This sequence joins TRBV7-2 and TRBJ2-1, with D unresolved. The germline gives CDR1 SGHTA, CDR2 FQGNSA. Trimming took 1 base from V and 2 from J, leaving 9 bases between them. CDR3 size: 15 residues. For the CDR3, the DNA is TGTGCCAGCAGCTTAGATAGGAGAACCTACAATGAGCAGTTCTTC. This sequence encodes CASSLDRRTYNEQFF.

V gene TRBV27 combines with J gene TRBJ2-7; 8 bases are shared with TRBD1. The germline gives CDR1 MNHEY, CDR2 SMNVEV (reference sequence). The CDR3 consists of 14 residues. The trim removed 2 bases at V and 4 bases at J, leaving 4 bases unmatched. For the CDR3, the DNA is TGTGCCAGCAGTTTAAGGACAGGGCTGTACGAGCAGTACTTC. It yields the protein CASSLRTGLYEQYF.

This clone was found a few times. The V gene is TRBV5-1, the J gene TRBJ2-5; TRBD2 is a possible D gene (6 bases). Between the trimmed V and J ends, which lost 4 bases and 1 base, there was a span of 20 bases. The CDR3 loop spans 17 amino acids. Per germline, CDR1 SGHRS and CDR2 YFSETQ. CDR3 DNA: TGCGCCAGCAGCCCGGTAGGGGCGGGGACCTCCCAAGAGACCCAGTACTTC. Translating gives CASSPVGAGTSQETQYF.

The V call is TRBV6-1, the J call TRBJ1-3; possibly TRBD1 for D (6 bases). Trimming took off 2 bases at V and 0 bases at J, with 14 bases between the two ends. The CDR3 has 17 amino acids. Germline V gene sequence: CDR1 MNHNS, CDR2 SASEGT. This chain's CDR3 is CASSELFLRGSGNTIYF. DNA of the CDR3: TGTGCCAGCAGTGAATTGTTCCTCAGGGGCTCTGGAAACACCATATATTTT.

V gene TRBV6-5 combines with J gene TRBJ1-2; 7 bases line up with TRBD1. CDR3 length: 15 amino acids. Germline loops: CDR1 MNHEY, CDR2 SVGAGI. With 5 bases clipped from V and 8 bases from J, the junction kept 14 bases outside the gene matches. The CDR3 is CASSTQGGATVGYTF. The CDR3 DNA follows: TGTGCCAGCAGTACCCAGGGGGGCGCAACGGTAGGCTACACCTTC.